This passage covers 9 T cell receptor beta chains from one sample sequenced in a study of blood T cell repertoires in COVID-19. Libraries were prepared by immunoSEQ multiplex PCR; TCRdb keeps only in-frame clonotypes and omits some of them. Here the sample spans tens of thousands of clones, about four fifths being singletons. Sequenced: peripheral blood. The receptors derive from a man aged 45-65 years with acute or convalescent COVID-19.

J is TRBJ1-5 and V is TRBV12-5; D is perhaps TRBD1 (6 bases). Trimming removed 6 bases from V and 0 bases from J, with 12 bases in between. Germline values: CDR1 LGHNT, CDR2 FRNRAP. The CDR3 spans 15 residues. CDR3 bases: TGTGCTAGTGGACTTGACAGGTATAGCAATCAGCCCCAGCATTTT. It translates to CASGLDRYSNQPQHF.

The V call is TRBV5-5, the J call TRBJ2-7; the match to TRBD1 covers 9 bases. Germline values: CDR1 SGHKS, CDR2 YYEKEE (reference sequence). This CDR3 spans 16 amino acids. V shed 3 bases and J 4 bases; nucleotides not matched to a gene: 11. The CDR3 region is CASSSDFGTGIYEQYF. The CDR3, as DNA: TGTGCCAGCAGCTCCGATTTTGGGACAGGGATTTACGAGCAGTACTTC.

This chain connects TRBV7-2 to TRBJ2-7; D unresolved. Per the germline V gene, CDR1 is SGHTA and CDR2 is FQGNSA. The V gene lost 4 bases and the J gene lost 0 bases, with 10 bases spanning the gap. The CDR3 contains 14 residues. The DNA of the CDR3 is TGTGCCAGCAGCTCTCAAAGGAGCTCCTACGAGCAGTACTTC. Protein product: CASSSQRSSYEQYF.

V usage is TRBV7-3 and J usage is TRBJ1-1, with 7 bases identical to TRBD1. In germline, CDR1 is SGHTA, CDR2 FQGTGA. This CDR3 spans 13 amino acids. The ends lost 5 bases at V and 6 bases at J; junction bases unmatched: 6. In DNA form, the CDR3 reads TGTGCCAGCAGCATTACAGGGGTTGCTGAAGCTTTCTTT. This codes for CASSITGVAEAFF.

This clone appeared a few times. This chain connects TRBV3-1 (or the pseudogene TRBV3-2) to TRBJ2-7, with a tentative D call TRBD2 (6 bases). The germline V and J ends were trimmed by 11 bases and 0 bases, with 17 bases remaining between them. The length of the CDR3 is 14 residues. Looked up from germline, CDR1 is LGHDT and CDR2 is YNNKEL (reference sequence). CDR3 loop: CACGGDSSSYEQYF. As DNA, the CDR3 is TGTGCCTGCGGAGGGGACTCAAGCTCCTACGAGCAGTACTTC.

The chain joins TRBV5-1 to TRBJ2-7; 7 bases line up with TRBD1. Germline V gives CDR1 SGHRS, CDR2 YFSETQ. V shed 1 base, J shed 4 bases, and the junction held 8 bases outside the gene matches. CDR3 length: 15 amino acids. The CDR3 is CASSLLQGVRYEQYF. The CDR3, as DNA: TGCGCCAGCAGCTTGCTCCAGGGGGTTCGGTACGAGCAGTACTTC.

The chain employs TRBV24-1 and TRBJ2-7; 12 positions match TRBD2. Trimming cost V 5 bases and J 3 bases; bases outside gene matches: 13. Germline-derived CDR1 and CDR2 are KGHDR and SFDVKD. The CDR3 spans 18 residues. The CDR3 reads CATSGGTGTSGPIYEQYF. CDR3 bases: TGTGCCACCAGTGGGGGCACCGGGACTAGCGGGCCGATCTACGAGCAGTACTTC.

The chain employs TRBV29-1 and TRBJ1-3, with 11 nucleotides matching TRBD1. This CDR3 has 15 amino acids. Germline V gives CDR1 SQVTM, CDR2 ANQGSEA. The J segment lost 1 base and the V segment lost 4 bases, leaving 3 bases of the junction unmatched. CDR3 sequence reads: CSVAGTGGSGNTIYF. The CDR3, as DNA: TGCAGCGTTGCGGGGACAGGGGGATCTGGAAACACCATATATTTT.

The chain couples TRBV7-9 to TRBJ2-7; D is possibly TRBD2 (6 bases). The germline gives CDR1 SEHNR, CDR2 FQNEAQ (reference sequence). This CDR3 region has 15 residues. V lost 3 bases, J lost 2 bases, and 14 bases lay in between. The CDR3 DNA is TGTGCCAGCAGCTTTTCGGGGGAGGACCCCTACGAGCAGTACTTC. This gives the protein CASSFSGEDPYEQYF.